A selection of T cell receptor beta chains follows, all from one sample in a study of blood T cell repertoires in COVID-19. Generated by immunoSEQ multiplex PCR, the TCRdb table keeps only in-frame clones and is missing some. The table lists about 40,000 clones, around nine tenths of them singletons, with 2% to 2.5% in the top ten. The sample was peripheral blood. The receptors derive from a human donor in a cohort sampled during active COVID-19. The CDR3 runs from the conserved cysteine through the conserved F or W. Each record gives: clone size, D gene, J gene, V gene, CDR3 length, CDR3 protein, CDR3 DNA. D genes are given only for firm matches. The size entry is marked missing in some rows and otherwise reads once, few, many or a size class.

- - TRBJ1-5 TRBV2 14 CASSDYGGNQPQHF TGTGCCAGCAGTGACTATGGCGGGAATCAGCCCCAGCATTTT
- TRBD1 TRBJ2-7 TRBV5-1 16 CASSLGDRHHSYEQYF TGCGCCAGCAGCCTAGGGGACAGGCACCACTCCTACGAGCAGTACTTC
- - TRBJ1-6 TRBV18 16 CASSPPGQTLSSPLHF TGTGCCAGCTCACCTCCGGGACAAACGCTTAGTTCACCCCTCCACTTT
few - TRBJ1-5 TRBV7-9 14 CASSPGDWSQPQHF TGTGCCAGCAGCCCGGGGGATTGGAGTCAGCCCCAGCATTTT
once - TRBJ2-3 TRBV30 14 CAWSVSQGTDTQYF TGTGCCTGGAGTGTATCGCAGGGGACAGATACGCAGTATTTT
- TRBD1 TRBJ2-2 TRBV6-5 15 CASSYSTGGAGELFF TGTGCCAGCAGTTACTCGACAGGGGGAGCCGGGGAGCTGTTTTTT
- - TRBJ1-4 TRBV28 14 CASSLLGATEKLFF TGTGCCAGCAGTTTGTTGGGGGCGACTGAAAAACTGTTTTTT
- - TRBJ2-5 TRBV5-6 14 CASSSSRGPETQYF TGTGCCAGCAGCTCAAGCAGGGGCCCAGAGACCCAGTACTTC
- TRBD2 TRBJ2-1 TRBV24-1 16 CATSDLPAGGQNEQFF TGTGCCACCAGTGATTTACCAGCGGGGGGGCAAAATGAGCAGTTCTTC
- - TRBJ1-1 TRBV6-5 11 CASSYMGGAFF TGTGCCAGCAGTTACATGGGGGGAGCTTTCTTT
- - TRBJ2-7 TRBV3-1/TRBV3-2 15 CASSQGGLGPYEQYF TGTGCCAGCAGCCAAGGAGGGCTAGGCCCCTACGAGCAGTACTTC
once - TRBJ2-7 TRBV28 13 CASSSTGLHEQYF TGTGCCAGCAGTTCCACAGGGTTACACGAGCAGTACTTC
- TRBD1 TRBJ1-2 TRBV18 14 CASSPWTGGNGYTF TGTGCCAGCTCACCCTGGACAGGGGGCAATGGCTACACCTTC
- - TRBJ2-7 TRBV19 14 CASSRGGTDYEQYF TGTGCCAGTAGTCGAGGGGGGACAGATTACGAGCAGTACTTC
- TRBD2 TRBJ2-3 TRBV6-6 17 CASSPSGASGGTDTQYF TGTGCCAGCAGTCCCTCCGGGGCTAGCGGGGGGACAGATACGCAGTATTTT
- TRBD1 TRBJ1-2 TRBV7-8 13 CASSSGQGADYTF TGTGCCAGCAGCTCCGGACAGGGGGCGGACTACACCTTC
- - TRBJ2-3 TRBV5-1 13 CASSPHLKDTQYF TGCGCCAGCAGCCCTCACCTAAAAGATACGCAGTATTTT
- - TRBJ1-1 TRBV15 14 CATSRGGSNTEAFF TGTGCCACCAGCAGAGGAGGCTCTAACACTGAAGCTTTCTTT